This TCR beta chain was sequenced for a study of response to subunit inactivated influenza vaccine. Via MiXCR, TCRdb re-called the RT-PCR reads, giving one row per CDR3 protein. The sample shows around 540,000 distinct CDR3 sequences, 10% to 15% of them seen only once. This clonotype was seen a few times. The antigen is unknown. Findings of the study overall: Authors suggested that a seasonal influenza vaccination recruits few new T cells each time.

This CDR3 spans 15 amino acids. Germline assignment: CDR1 SGHRS and CDR2 YFSETQ. V was shortened by 0 bases and J by 4 bases, with 11 bases between the two germline ends. This receptor was taken from a man over 45 who received an inactivated influenza vaccine. The V and J genes are TRBV5-1 and TRBJ2-1; weak D call: TRBD2 (6 bases). Sequences were derived from PBMCs from blood, sampled on the day of vaccination. CDR3 loop: CASSLELRGYNEQFF. CDR3 in DNA: TGCGCCAGCAGCTTGGAATTGCGGGGATACAATGAGCAGTTCTTC.